This TCR beta chain originates from a study of CXCR3-negative and CXCR3-positive naive CD8 T cells. General study findings and limits: Partially decreased CXCR3 expression was recorded after cryopreservation, and fresh PBMCs were used in most assays.

Turning to this clonotype: What it recognizes is unknown.

Researchers prepared the TRB cDNA libraries using 5' RACE with UMI labels. TCRdb re-called the 5' RACE reads; one entry per CDR3 protein, DNA not given. The table lists 100,000 to 150,000 distinct CDR3 sequences. This clonotype was sampled from a human donor in good health. Some clones in this sample may be carry-over from other donors' samples. What was sequenced was naive CXCR3- CD8+ T cells from blood. As for subset: CD45RO-CCR7+CD27+CD95- naive CD8+ T cells lacking CXCR3 (TNR3-).

The CDR3 loop reads CASSQDQEQGPNTGELFF. The chain carries TRBV3-1 and TRBJ2-2; the TRBD1 assignment by TCRdb is unverifiable without DNA. The CDR3 spans 18 residues. Looked up from germline, CDR1 is LGHDT and CDR2 is YNNKEL (reference sequence).